These 16 T cell receptor beta chains originate from one sample sequenced in a study of cytomegalovirus exposure and HLA in healthy donors. In the PCR, 60 Vbeta and 13 Jbeta primers were used. Sequencing was performed with immunoSEQ multiplex PCR; in TCRdb, only in-frame clones are kept and a portion is missing. The sample has approximately 71,000 clones; approximately 79% are singletons. Sequenced sample: PBMCs. Receptors were obtained from a middle-aged woman in good health and CMV-seropositive.

The chain employs TRBV6-1 and TRBJ1-2; tentatively, D is TRBD1 (5 bases). V was shortened by 7 bases and J by 4 bases, with 13 bases between the two germline ends. This CDR3 is built from 13 residues. CDR1 is MNHNS, CDR2 SASEGT, per germline. Written as DNA, the CDR3 is TGTGCCAGCAACCCTAGTAGGGGCTATGGCTACACCTTC. This encodes CASNPSRGYGYTF.

The CDR3 bases are TGTGCCAGCAGCTACCGGCCCGGAGGGGACACTGAAGCTTTCTTT. It is translated as CASSYRPGGDTEAFF. The V and J genes are TRBV13 and TRBJ1-1; tentative D call: TRBD1 (5 bases). The CDR3 sequence is 15 residues long. Germline-derived CDR1 and CDR2 are PRHDT and FYEKMQ (reference sequence). Trimming removed 4 bases at V and 3 bases at J, with 15 bases between.

The chain recombines TRBV7-6 with TRBJ2-1; TRBD2 matches at 11 bases. The V gene end was trimmed by 6 bases and the J gene end by 4 bases; junction bases not matched to a gene: 8. The CDR3 loop spans 16 amino acids. Germline CDR1 is SGHVS and CDR2 is FNYEAQ. The CDR3, as DNA: TGTGCCAGCAGACCCAGGGGACTAGCGGAATACAATGAGCAGTTCTTC. Its protein is CASRPRGLAEYNEQFF. Using reference TRBV7-6 and TRBJ2-1 for the parts outside the CDR3, the full variable domain is GAGVSQSPRYKVTKRGQDVALRCDPISGHVSLYWYRQALGQGPEFLTYFNYEAQQDKSGLPNDRFSAERPEGSISTLTIQRTEQRDSAMYRCASRPRGLAEYNEQFFGPGTRLTVL.

V usage is TRBV5-4 and J usage is TRBJ1-2, with 9 nucleotides matching TRBD1. V trimming: 3 bases; J trimming: 7 bases; junction bases outside the gene matches: 13. The germline gives CDR1 SGHNT, CDR2 YYREEE (reference sequence). CDR3 length: 16 amino acids. CDR3 sequence reads: CASSSGTGLALGGYTF. The CDR3 nucleotides are TGTGCCAGCAGCTCCGGGACAGGGTTGGCGCTTGGTGGCTACACCTTC.

The rearrangement links TRBV15 to TRBJ2-3; the match to TRBD1 covers 8 bases. Germline CDR1 reads LNHNV; CDR2 reads YYDKDF (reference sequence). The CDR3 is 16 amino acids. After removal of 5 bases from V and 6 bases from J, the junction contained 13 bases not matched to a gene. Here the CDR3 reads CATSGDRGGFWDTQYF. The DNA of the CDR3 is TGTGCCACCAGCGGTGACAGGGGAGGTTTTTGGGATACGCAGTATTTT.

The chain employs TRBV7-6 and TRBJ2-7, with D perhaps TRBD1 (5 bases). The length of the CDR3 is 14 residues. V was pared by 4 bases and J by 3 bases, with 13 bases between. Germline V CDR1 and CDR2: SGHVS, FNYEAQ. Written as DNA, the CDR3 is TGTGCCAGCAGCTCCGCAGGGATCAGCTACGAGCAGTACTTC. It translates to CASSSAGISYEQYF.

The chain recombines TRBV5-4 with TRBJ2-2; weak D call: TRBD2 (5 bases). The length of the CDR3 is 18 residues. Germline CDR1 SGHNT, CDR2 YYREEE (reference sequence). Trimming left V 3 bases short and J 6 bases short, with 24 bases between. CDR3 bases: TGTGCCAGCAGCTACGGCACGTCGGGGTGGGTCTCGGCCGGGGAGCTGTTTTTT. This translates into CASSYGTSGWVSAGELFF.

The J gene is TRBJ2-5, the V gene TRBV5-1; TRBD1 agrees at 9 bases. The V and J ends lost 0 bases and 0 bases, in that order; junction bases with no gene match: 0. CDR1 is SGHRS and CDR2 is YFSETQ in the germline V gene. The CDR3 sequence is 15 residues long. The CDR3 loop is CASSLGTGDQETQYF. CDR3 nucleotide sequence: TGCGCCAGCAGCTTGGGGACAGGGGACCAAGAGACCCAGTACTTC.

The chain is built from TRBV7-3 and TRBJ1-2, with D unresolved. V was pared by 1 base and J by 2 bases, with 11 bases between. From germline, CDR1 is SGHTA and CDR2 FQGTGA. CDR3 length: 15 amino acids. The CDR3 sequence: CASSLRAGENYGYTF. In nucleotides, the CDR3 is TGTGCCAGCAGCTTAAGGGCGGGAGAGAACTATGGCTACACCTTC.

V is TRBV30 and J is TRBJ1-3; no definite D call. Trimming cost V 5 bases and J 0 bases, with 17 bases left between them. The CDR3 is 16 residues long. Germline assignment: CDR1 GTSNPN and CDR2 SVGIG (reference sequence). CDR3 region: CAWYPPDGYSGNTIYF. CDR3 bases: TGTGCCTGGTACCCTCCAGACGGGTACTCTGGAAACACCATATATTTT.

The sample holds a few counts of this clone. The rearrangement links TRBV7-3 to TRBJ2-5, with TRBD2 identical over 7 bases. The CDR3 runs to 15 residues. The trim removed 1 base at V and 2 bases at J, leaving 4 bases unmatched. Germline V gene data show CDR1 as SGHTA and CDR2 as FQGTGA. The CDR3 DNA sequence: TGTGCCAGCAGCTTAAATTCGGGGGGACAAGAGACCCAGTACTTC. Its translation: CASSLNSGGQETQYF.

This chain connects TRBV5-4 to TRBJ2-5; 10 positions match TRBD2. V trimming: 4 bases; J trimming: 0 bases; junction bases outside the gene matches: 12. This CDR3 is built from 18 residues. Looked up from germline, CDR1 is SGHNT and CDR2 is YYREEE (reference sequence). CDR3 DNA: TGTGCCAGCAGCGCCGGGCTAGCGGGGGTGTCGTACCAAGAGACCCAGTACTTC. Its protein product is CASSAGLAGVSYQETQYF.

The table lists this clone with a few counts. This chain connects TRBV2 to TRBJ1-2; D is ambiguous. Germline CDR1 SNHLY, CDR2 FYNNEI. This CDR3 is 12 amino acids long. V was cut by 7 bases and J by 3 bases, with 9 bases left in between. CDR3 protein: CASMTGDYGYTF. Written as DNA, the CDR3 is TGTGCCAGCATGACGGGTGACTATGGCTACACCTTC.

The rearrangement joins TRBV5-1 to TRBJ1-1, with D possibly matching TRBD1 (5 bases). The CDR3 is made up of 14 amino acids. CDR1 and CDR2 from the germline V gene are SGHRS and YFSETQ. The ends were cut back, 0 bases at V and 3 bases at J, with 9 bases in the middle. Written as DNA, the CDR3 is TGCGCCAGCAGCTTGGTGGGGCAGGACACTGAAGCTTTCTTT. Its translation is CASSLVGQDTEAFF.

The chain carries TRBV18 and TRBJ2-6; 9 positions agree with TRBD1. The CDR3 covers 17 residues. CDR1 is KGHSH and CDR2 is LQKENI in the germline V gene. V trimming: 3 bases; J trimming: 1 base; junction bases outside the gene matches: 4. The CDR3 region is CASSPGTGSSGANVLTF. For the CDR3, the DNA is TGTGCCAGCTCACCCGGGACAGGGAGTTCTGGGGCCAACGTCCTGACTTTC.

The chain employs TRBV6-5 and TRBJ1-1; the D is unclear. The CDR3 is made up of 14 amino acids. Germline V gene lookup returns CDR1 MNHEY and CDR2 SVGAGI. Trimming shortened V by 5 bases and J by 1 base, and 11 bases separated the two germline ends. CDR3 in amino acids: CASSNGLSNTEAFF. The CDR3 DNA reads TGTGCCAGCAGTAACGGGTTGTCGAACACTGAAGCTTTCTTT.